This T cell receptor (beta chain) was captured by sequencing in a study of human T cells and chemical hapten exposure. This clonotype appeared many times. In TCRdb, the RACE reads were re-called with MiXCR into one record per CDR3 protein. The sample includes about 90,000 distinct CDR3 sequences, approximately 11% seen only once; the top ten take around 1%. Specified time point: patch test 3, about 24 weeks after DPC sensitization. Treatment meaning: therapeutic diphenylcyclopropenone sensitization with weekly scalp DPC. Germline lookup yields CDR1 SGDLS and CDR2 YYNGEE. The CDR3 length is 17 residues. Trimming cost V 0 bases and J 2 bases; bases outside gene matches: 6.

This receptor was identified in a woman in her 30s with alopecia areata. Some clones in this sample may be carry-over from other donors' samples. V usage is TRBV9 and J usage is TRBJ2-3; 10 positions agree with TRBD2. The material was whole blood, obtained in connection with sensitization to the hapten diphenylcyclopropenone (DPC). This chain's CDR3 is CASSVALGTSVTDTQYF. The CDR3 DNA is TGTGCCAGCAGCGTAGCTTTGGGGACTAGCGTCACAGATACGCAGTATTTT.